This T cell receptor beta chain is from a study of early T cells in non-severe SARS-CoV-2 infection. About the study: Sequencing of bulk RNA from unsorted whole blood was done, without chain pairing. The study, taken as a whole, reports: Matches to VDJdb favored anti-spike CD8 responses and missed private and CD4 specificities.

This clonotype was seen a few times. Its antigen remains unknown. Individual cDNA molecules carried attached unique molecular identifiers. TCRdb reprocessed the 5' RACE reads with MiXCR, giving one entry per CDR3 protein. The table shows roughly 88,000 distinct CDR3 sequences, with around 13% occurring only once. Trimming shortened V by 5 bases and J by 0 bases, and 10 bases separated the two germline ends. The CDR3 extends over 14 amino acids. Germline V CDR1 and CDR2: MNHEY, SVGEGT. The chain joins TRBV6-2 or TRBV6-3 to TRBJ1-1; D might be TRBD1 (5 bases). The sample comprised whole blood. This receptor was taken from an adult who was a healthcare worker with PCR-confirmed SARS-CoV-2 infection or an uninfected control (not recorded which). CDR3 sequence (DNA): TGTGCCAGCAGTGATAGGGACCTGAACACTGAAGCTTTCTTT. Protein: CASSDRDLNTEAFF.